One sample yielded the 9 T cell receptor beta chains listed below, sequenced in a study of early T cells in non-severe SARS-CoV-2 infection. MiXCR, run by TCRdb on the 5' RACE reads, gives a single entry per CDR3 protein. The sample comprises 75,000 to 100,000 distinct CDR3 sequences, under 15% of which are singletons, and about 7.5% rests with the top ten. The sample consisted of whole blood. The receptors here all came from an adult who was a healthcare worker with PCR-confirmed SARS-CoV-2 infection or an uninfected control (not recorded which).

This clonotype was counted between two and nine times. The CDR3 loop reads CATSFVGNEKLFF. CDR3 in DNA: TGTGCCACTTCTTTCGTCGGGAATGAAAAACTGTTTTTT. V is TRBV27 and J is TRBJ1-4; D unclear. There are 13 residues in the CDR3. CDR1 MNHEY and CDR2 SMNVEV come from the germline V gene (reference sequence). V dropped 10 bases and J dropped 5 bases, with 14 bases sitting between them.

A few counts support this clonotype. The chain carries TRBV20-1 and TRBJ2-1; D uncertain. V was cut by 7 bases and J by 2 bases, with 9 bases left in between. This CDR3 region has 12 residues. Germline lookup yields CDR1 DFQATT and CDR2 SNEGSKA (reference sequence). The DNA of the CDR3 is TGCAGTGGGTTTGGTACCTACAATGAGCAGTTCTTC. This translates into CSGFGTYNEQFF.

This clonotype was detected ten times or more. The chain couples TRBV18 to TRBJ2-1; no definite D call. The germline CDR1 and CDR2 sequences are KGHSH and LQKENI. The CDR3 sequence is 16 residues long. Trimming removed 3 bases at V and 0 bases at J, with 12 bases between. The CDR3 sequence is CASSPMRPSSYNEQFF. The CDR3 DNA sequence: TGTGCCAGCTCACCGATGCGCCCAAGCTCCTACAATGAGCAGTTCTTC.

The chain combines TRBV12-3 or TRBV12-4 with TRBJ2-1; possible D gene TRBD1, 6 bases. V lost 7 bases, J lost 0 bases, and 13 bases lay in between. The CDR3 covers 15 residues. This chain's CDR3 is CASTIQGFSYNEQFF. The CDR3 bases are TGTGCCAGCACCATACAGGGTTTCTCCTACAATGAGCAGTTCTTC.

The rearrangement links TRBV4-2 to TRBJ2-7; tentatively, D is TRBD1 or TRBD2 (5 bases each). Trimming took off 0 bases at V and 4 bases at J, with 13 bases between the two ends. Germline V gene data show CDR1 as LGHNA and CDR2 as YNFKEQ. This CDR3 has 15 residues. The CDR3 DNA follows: TGTGCCAGCAGCCAAGATTTCAGGGAGACTTACGAGCAGTACTTC. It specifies CASSQDFRETYEQYF.

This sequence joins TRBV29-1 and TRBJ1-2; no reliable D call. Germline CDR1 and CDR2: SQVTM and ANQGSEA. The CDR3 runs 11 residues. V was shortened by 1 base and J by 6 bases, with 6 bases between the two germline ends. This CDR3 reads CSVEAGDGYTF. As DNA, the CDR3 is TGCAGCGTTGAAGCTGGGGATGGCTACACCTTC.

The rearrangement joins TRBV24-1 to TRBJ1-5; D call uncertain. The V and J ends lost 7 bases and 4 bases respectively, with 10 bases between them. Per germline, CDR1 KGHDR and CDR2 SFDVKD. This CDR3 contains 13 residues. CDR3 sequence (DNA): TGTGCCACCAGAGGAACGGGGAATCAGCCCCAGCATTTT. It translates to CATRGTGNQPQHF.

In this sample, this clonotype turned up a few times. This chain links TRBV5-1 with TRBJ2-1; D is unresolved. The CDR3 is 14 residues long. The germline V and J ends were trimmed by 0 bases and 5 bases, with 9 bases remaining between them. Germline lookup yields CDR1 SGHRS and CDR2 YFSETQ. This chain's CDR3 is CASSLGDENNEQFF. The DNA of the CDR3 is TGCGCCAGCAGCTTGGGCGACGAGAACAATGAGCAGTTCTTC. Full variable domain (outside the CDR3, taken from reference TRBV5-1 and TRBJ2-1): KAGVTQTPRYLIKTRGQQVTLSCSPISGHRSVSWYQQTPGQGLQFLFEYFSETQRNKGNFPGRFSGRQFSNSRSEMNVSTLELGDSALYLCASSLGDENNEQFFGPGTRLTVL.

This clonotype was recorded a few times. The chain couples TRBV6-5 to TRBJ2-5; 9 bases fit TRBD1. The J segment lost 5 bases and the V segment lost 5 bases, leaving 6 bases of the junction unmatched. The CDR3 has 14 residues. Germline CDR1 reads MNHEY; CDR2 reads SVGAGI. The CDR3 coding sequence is TGTGCCAGCAGTACCCGGGACAGGGTGGAGACCCAGTACTTC. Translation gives CASSTRDRVETQYF.